This TCR beta chain derives from a study of control samples from healthy donors and cancer patients. Germline CDR1 SGHKS, CDR2 YYEKEE (reference sequence). The CDR3 has 17 amino acids. V lost 4 bases and J lost 4; bases outside the gene matches: 12. Repertoires were generated with immunoSEQ multiplex PCR, while TCRdb's copy carries only in-frame clones and drops some. Found here are tens of thousands of clones, approximately 88% of them singletons; the top ten hold more than 12%. This receptor was taken from a man over 45 in good health. V usage is TRBV5-5 and J usage is TRBJ2-3; TRBD1 aligns across 10 bases. Input material: blood. CDR3 nucleotide sequence: TGTGCCAGCAGCCCAGGCGCCGGGACAGGGGTTCCAGATACGCAGTATTTT. This sequence encodes CASSPGAGTGVPDTQYF.